This TCR beta chain was identified in a study of CD8+ T cells in alopecia areata. Study-wide background: Twice daily, treated patients received 5 to 10 mg of oral tofacitinib. Tofacitinib was given for 6 to 18 months, then stopped for 6 months.

Trimming pared 5 bases from V and 8 bases from J, leaving 15 bases between. CDR1 is PRHDT and CDR2 is FYEKMQ in the germline V gene (reference sequence). The CDR3 runs 14 residues. Noted treatment: oral pan-JAK inhibitor, 5-10 mg twice daily. Separation by sorting yielded CD4+ and CD8+ T cells from PBMCs. RNA was isolated and reverse transcribed to cDNA, the sequencing template. The protocol was immunoSEQ multiplex PCR, while the TCRdb copy is restricted to in-frame clones and leaves out a portion. The repertoire holds nearly 95,000 clones, more than 65% seen once, with around 15% in the top ten. The V gene is TRBV13, the J gene TRBJ1-4; D unclear. The sequenced sample was CD8+ T cells sorted from blood, obtained around week 44, from a patient treated with tofacitinib. The sequence was obtained from a human donor with alopecia areata. CDR3 bases: TGTGCCAGCAGCGGACGTGGCCTGGGCGAAAAACTGTTTTTT. This sequence encodes CASSGRGLGEKLFF.